What follows are 18 T cell receptor beta chains derived from one specimen sequenced in a study of blood T cells in healthy people across ages. Sample-barcoded 5' priming and a J-beta primer mix drove a second PCR of about 6 to 12 cycles. TCRdb reanalysed the 5' RACE reads using MiXCR and keeps one entry per CDR3 protein. The top ten hold around 30% of the sample, which has approximately 670,000 distinct CDR3 sequences, roughly 43% seen once. The sample comprised blood. These TCRs come from a man of 80 years or more in good health.

This clonotype has at least ten counts. This rearrangement joins TRBV29-1 to TRBJ2-1; unclear D gene. CDR1 is SQVTM, CDR2 ANQGSEA, per germline. The CDR3 length is 12 residues. V was clipped by 4 bases and J by 8 bases, with 12 bases between them. CDR3: CSVATFTDEQFF. CDR3 bases: TGCAGCGTTGCTACTTTTACGGATGAGCAGTTCTTC.

Turning to this clonotype: The germline gene is not matched at one end of the junction; a read error may be the cause. V usage is TRBV7-2 and J usage is TRBJ2-3; TRBD2 matches at 10 bases. This CDR3 is built from 15 residues. The germline gives CDR1 SGHTA, CDR2 FQGNSA. Written as DNA, the CDR3 is TGTGCCGGCAGCCCAACTAGCGGGGTGACAGATACGCAGTATTTT. Its translation: CAGSPTSGVTDTQYF.

The J gene is TRBJ2-1, the V gene TRBV7-2, with 12 bases that match TRBD2. The length of the CDR3 is 16 residues. The V and J ends lost 5 bases and 2 bases, in that order; junction bases with no gene match: 4. The germline CDR1 and CDR2 sequences are SGHTA and FQGNSA. The CDR3 region is CASSTPSGGAYNEQFF. The CDR3 nucleotides are TGTGCCAGCAGCACCCCTAGCGGGGGGGCCTACAATGAGCAGTTCTTC.

This clonotype was recorded at least ten times. The chain combines TRBV7-8 with TRBJ2-5, with 8 nucleotides matching TRBD2. The CDR3 runs to 16 residues. Germline V gene data show CDR1 as SGHVS and CDR2 as FQNEAQ. Germline trimming cut 0 bases from V and 1 base from J; bases unmatched to any gene: 4. The CDR3 nucleotides read TGTGCCAGCAGCTTAGCTGGAGCGGGGGCCCAAGAGACCCAGTACTTC. This encodes CASSLAGAGAQETQYF.

In this sample, this clonotype turned up once. The chain carries TRBV3-1 and TRBJ2-6; perhaps D is TRBD1 or TRBD2 (5 bases each). There are 14 residues in the CDR3. CDR1 LGHDT and CDR2 YNNKEL come from the germline V gene (reference sequence). V dropped 6 bases and J dropped 1 base, with 7 bases sitting between them. This CDR3 reads CASRWGSGANVLTF. The CDR3 region has the DNA TGTGCCAGCAGGTGGGGGTCTGGGGCCAACGTCCTGACTTTC.

As for this clonotype: Relative to the germline gene, one junction end is altered; a read error may explain this. V gene TRBV7-2 combines with J gene TRBJ1-5; no clear D gene. There are 16 residues in the CDR3. Germline V CDR1 and CDR2: SGHTA, FQGNSA. CDR3 amino acids: CASSSPTTVSNQPLHF. The CDR3 DNA is TGTGCCAGCAGCTCCCCGACAACGGTGAGCAATCAGCCCCTGCATTTT. The full variable domain, in which reference TRBV7-2 and TRBJ1-5 provide the parts outside the CDR3, is GAGVSQSPSNKVTEKGKDVELRCDPISGHTALYWYRQSLGQGLEFLIYFQGNSAPDKSGLPSDRFSAERTGGSVSTLTIQRTQQEDSAVYLCASSSPTTVSNQPLHFGDGTRLSIL.

This clonotype was seen a few times. The chain links TRBV4-3 to TRBJ2-4; no clear D. The CDR3 spans 19 residues. V was shortened by 0 bases and J by 1 base, with 19 bases between the two germline ends. Germline V gives CDR1 LGHNA, CDR2 YSLEER. DNA for the CDR3: TGCGCCAGCAGCCAAGATCCTCCACCTTCTTTCAGGGCCAAAAACATTCAGTACTTC. Protein sequence: CASSQDPPPSFRAKNIQYF.

Ten or more counts support this clonotype. V is TRBV10-1 and J is TRBJ2-3; TRBD2 agrees at 8 bases. V dropped 6 bases and J dropped 5; count of bases not matched to a gene: 10. Germline CDR1 reads WNHNN; CDR2 reads SYGVQD (reference sequence). The length of the CDR3 is 15 residues. CDR3 loop: CASSDGGGPGDTQYF. The DNA of the CDR3 is TGCGCCAGCAGCGACGGCGGGGGGCCAGGAGATACGCAGTATTTT.

This clonotype was counted only a few times. The chain employs TRBV7-3 and TRBJ1-2; weak D call: TRBD1 (6 bases). With 4 bases removed from V and 7 bases from J, the gap between germline ends came to 25 bases. Germline assignment: CDR1 SGHTA and CDR2 FQGTGA. This CDR3 is 17 amino acids long. CDR3 in amino acids: CASSSRPRTESEGGYTF. The CDR3 nucleotides read TGTGCCAGCAGCTCACGCCCCCGGACAGAAAGCGAGGGTGGCTACACCTTC.

This clonotype was counted only a few times. The chain carries TRBV29-1 and TRBJ2-2, with 7 bases aligning to TRBD2. The V gene end was trimmed by 8 bases and the J gene end by 2 bases; junction bases not matched to a gene: 5. This CDR3 comprises 13 residues. Germline lookup yields CDR1 SQVTM and CDR2 ANQGSEA. Written as DNA, the CDR3 is TGCAGCCTTCTAGCGGATAACACCGGGGAGCTGTTTTTT. Translation: CSLLADNTGELFF.

This clonotype was detected ten times or more. V usage is TRBV29-1 and J usage is TRBJ2-1; no reliable D call. Deletions cut 1 base from V and 6 bases from J, with 13 bases between. The length of the CDR3 is 14 residues. CDR1 is SQVTM and CDR2 is ANQGSEA in the germline V gene. In DNA form, the CDR3 reads TGCAGCGTTGAAGCTAACGTCAGAGGCAATGAGCAGTTCTTC. Amino acid sequence: CSVEANVRGNEQFF.

The chain couples TRBV20-1 to TRBJ2-2, with 9 positions matching TRBD2. Unmatched junction bases numbered 7, after V lost 3 bases and J lost 5 bases. The germline V gene encodes CDR1 DFQATT and CDR2 SNEGSKA (reference sequence). The CDR3 consists of 15 residues. CDR3 DNA sequence: TGCAGTGCTAGGGGGCGGGAGGGCCCTACCGGGGAGCTGTTTTTT. Translation gives CSARGREGPTGELFF.

The chain recombines TRBV12-3 or TRBV12-4 with TRBJ2-3; either TRBD1 or TRBD2 may supply D (5 bases each). Trimming shortened V by 1 base and J by 1 base, and 15 bases separated the two germline ends. The CDR3 is 17 amino acids. The CDR3 sequence is CASSLGPGRGGTDTQYF. CDR3 coding DNA: TGTGCCAGCAGTTTAGGCCCGGGACGAGGCGGCACAGATACGCAGTATTTT.

The chain is built from TRBV5-1 and TRBJ2-1; possibly TRBD1 for D (6 bases). V dropped 4 bases and J dropped 4 bases, with 15 bases sitting between them. The CDR3 consists of 15 residues. Germline loops: CDR1 SGHRS, CDR2 YFSETQ. CDR3 residues: CASSHKQGPYNEQFF. The DNA of the CDR3 is TGCGCCAGCAGCCACAAACAGGGCCCGTACAATGAGCAGTTCTTC. The full variable domain, its missing parts supplied by reference TRBV5-1 and TRBJ2-1, is KAGVTQTPRYLIKTRGQQVTLSCSPISGHRSVSWYQQTPGQGLQFLFEYFSETQRNKGNFPGRFSGRQFSNSRSEMNVSTLELGDSALYLCASSHKQGPYNEQFFGPGTRLTVL.

The rearrangement links TRBV20-1 to TRBJ1-1; maybe TRBD1 (5 bases). V was cut by 8 bases and J by 11 bases, with 18 bases left in between. The CDR3 runs to 11 residues. CDR1 DFQATT and CDR2 SNEGSKA come from the germline V gene (reference sequence). The CDR3 loop is CSTSGGWTAFF. The CDR3 nucleotides are TGCAGTACAAGTGGGGGGTGGACGGCTTTCTTT.

A few counts support this clonotype. The J gene is TRBJ2-1, the V gene TRBV7-9; D not certain. This CDR3 contains 14 residues. Germline loops: CDR1 SEHNR, CDR2 FQNEAQ (reference sequence). V was trimmed by 3 bases and J by 8 bases, leaving 14 bases between them. In DNA form, the CDR3 reads TGTGCCAGCAGCTTGGACGGGCATGGGTATGAGCAGTTCTTC. It is translated as CASSLDGHGYEQFF. The full variable domain, its missing parts supplied by reference TRBV7-9 and TRBJ2-1, is DTGVSQNPRHKITKRGQNVTFRCDPISEHNRLYWYRQTLGQGPEFLTYFQNEAQLEKSRLLSDRFSAERPKGSFSTLEIQRTEQGDSAMYLCASSLDGHGYEQFFGPGTRLTVL.

This clonotype has ten or more counts. J is TRBJ2-1 and V is TRBV20-1, with TRBD2 matching 8 bases. CDR1 and CDR2 from the germline V gene are DFQATT and SNEGSKA (reference sequence). J was trimmed by 7 bases and V by 6 bases; bases with no gene match: 8. The length of the CDR3 is 13 residues. The CDR3 is CSATSTSVNEQFF. The CDR3 coding sequence is TGCAGTGCAACCTCGACTAGCGTGAATGAGCAGTTCTTC.

The chain couples TRBV20-1 to TRBJ2-3; TRBD1 or TRBD2 may be the D gene (5 bases each). There are 15 residues in the CDR3. Germline CDR1 DFQATT, CDR2 SNEGSKA (reference sequence). With 7 bases removed from V and 5 bases from J, the gap between germline ends came to 22 bases. The CDR3 coding sequence is TGCAGTGTTAGTACCGGGACCCGGGGAGAAGATACGCAGTATTTT. Amino acid sequence: CSVSTGTRGEDTQYF.